This T cell receptor beta chain emerged from a study of tumor-infiltrating lymphocytes in primary liver carcinoma. Looking at the study overall: Yields of productive TCRbeta reads ranged from roughly 3.5 to 7.13 million per sample and were similar across tissue types. General study results and limits: Only about 7-24% of top clones were detected in all five tumor regions.

Co-extraction yielded RNA and DNA from 20-30 mg of unsorted bulk tissue. CDR1 is SQVTM, CDR2 ANQGSEA, per germline. V shed 6 bases and J shed 10 bases, with 18 bases lying between them. The CDR3 totals 12 residues. Concerning this clonotype itself: Its cognate antigen is unknown.

Total RNA amounting to 500 ng was the source from which TCR beta cDNA was made with a constant-region primer. ARM-PCR was slightly modified, and three nested multiplex PCR rounds with it gave rise to the TCR beta libraries. Two initial PCR rounds of around 9 cycles each paired TRBV1-TRBV30 forward primers with a C-beta reverse primer. TCRdb reprocessed the multiplex PCR reads with MiXCR, giving one entry per CDR3 protein. Among some 20,000 distinct CDR3 sequences listed, roughly 80% were seen once. This receptor was identified in a woman under 40 with primary liver carcinoma and hepatitis B virus infection. J is TRBJ1-2 and V is TRBV29-1; no clear D. Sequenced: liver tumor tissue from sampling region 4. Subset noted: tumor region T4, right-lateral pole. CDR3 residues: CSVVHWSGDYTF. The CDR3 DNA sequence: TGCAGCGTCGTCCATTGGAGTGGCGACTACACCTTC.